These 7 T cell receptor beta chains came from one sample sequenced in a study of T-cell reconstitution after alpha-beta-depleted transplantation in children. Preparation of the TCRbeta library was carried out with unique molecular identifiers. A single record per CDR3 protein comes from TCRdb applying MiXCR to the PCR reads. The sample consists of a few hundred thousand distinct CDR3 sequences, over 10% of them appearing once. Sequenced here: PBMCs, mostly from graft donor cells, sampled 360 days after TCRalphabeta/CD19-depleted stem cell transplant. The receptors originated from a male patient under 18 who had a stem cell transplant for acute myeloid leukemia, so the T cells may come from the graft donor.

This clonotype was found a few times. This chain connects TRBV28 to TRBJ1-5; D possibly corresponds to TRBD1 (5 bases). The CDR3 length is 14 residues. V lost 5 bases, J lost 4 bases, and 12 bases lay in between. Germline assignment: CDR1 MDHEN and CDR2 SYDVKM. DNA for the CDR3: TGTGCCAGCAGTCCTCAGGGTAATAATCAGCCCCAGCATTTT. Encoded protein: CASSPQGNNQPQHF.

This clonotype has a count of ten or more. The chain couples TRBV12-3 or TRBV12-4 to TRBJ2-1; 8 bases agree with TRBD2. The length of the CDR3 is 12 residues. Trimming took 6 bases from V and 14 from J; bases not matched to a gene: 9. The CDR3 DNA reads TGTGCCAGCAGCGTAGCGGGACTCTATGAGTTCTTC. Its protein is CASSVAGLYEFF.

This clonotype was counted at least ten times. This sequence joins TRBV20-1 and TRBJ2-3; 8 positions agree with TRBD2. The V segment lost 0 bases and the J segment 4 bases; nucleotides outside the gene matches: 6. Looked up from germline, CDR1 is DFQATT and CDR2 is SNEGSKA (reference sequence). This CDR3 comprises 15 residues. DNA of the CDR3: TGCAGTGCTAGAGATCCAGCGGGAGTCTCAGATACGCAGTATTTT. The encoded protein is CSARDPAGVSDTQYF.

In DNA form, the CDR3 reads TGTGCCAGCAGCCTATACAAGGCGGGGGAGGCTACCTACGAGCAGTACTTC. It encodes CASSLYKAGEATYEQYF. This sequence joins TRBV28 and TRBJ2-7, with 7 nucleotides matching TRBD2. Germline loops: CDR1 MDHEN, CDR2 SYDVKM. The CDR3 loop spans 17 amino acids. V dropped 6 bases and J dropped 2; count of bases not matched to a gene: 16.

In this sample, this clonotype turned up a few times. The V call is TRBV20-1, the J call TRBJ2-4, with D unclear. V was trimmed by 5 bases and J by 1 base, leaving 9 bases between them. Per the germline V gene, CDR1 is DFQATT and CDR2 is SNEGSKA (reference sequence). This CDR3 has 13 residues. The CDR3 bases are TGCAGTGCTTTGTATTGGGCCAAAAACATTCAGTACTTC. It yields the protein CSALYWAKNIQYF.

The chain employs TRBV5-1 and TRBJ2-2; 9 bases are a match to TRBD1. CDR1 SGHRS and CDR2 YFSETQ come from the germline V gene. The CDR3 runs to 14 residues. The J segment lost 6 bases and the V segment lost 0 bases, leaving 0 bases of the junction unmatched. This CDR3 is CASSLGTGAGELFF. CDR3 DNA: TGCGCCAGCAGCTTGGGGACAGGGGCCGGGGAGCTGTTTTTT.

This clonotype was found many times. This chain connects TRBV29-1 to TRBJ2-7, with 10 bases matching TRBD1. The V gene's germline CDR1 is SQVTM and CDR2 ANQGSEA. The CDR3 runs to 13 residues. With 6 bases clipped from V and 4 bases from J, the junction kept 6 bases outside the gene matches. The CDR3 DNA is TGCAGCGTCGTCGGGACAGGGGAGTACGAGCAGTACTTC. Protein: CSVVGTGEYEQYF.